Listed here are 10 T cell receptor beta chains from one sample, sequenced in a study of CD8+ T cells in alopecia areata. As for treatment: oral pan-JAK inhibitor, 5-10 mg twice daily. Extraction of RNA preceded its reverse transcription into cDNA, which served as the sequencing template. Sequencing was performed with immunoSEQ multiplex PCR; in TCRdb, only in-frame clones are kept and a portion is missing. The sample records 200,000 to 250,000 clones, approximately 57% being singletons. The input for sequencing was CD4+ T cells sorted from blood, taken at week 4, from a patient treated with tofacitinib. These receptors originate from a human donor with alopecia areata.

The table lists this clone with a count of one. The chain has TRBV5-4 and TRBJ2-1, with TRBD1 matching 9 bases. The J segment lost 6 bases and the V segment lost 2 bases, leaving 6 bases of the junction unmatched. This CDR3 contains 15 residues. Per germline, CDR1 SGHNT and CDR2 YYREEE (reference sequence). The CDR3 DNA reads as TGTGCCAGCAGCTTAGGTCGACAGGGGGTCAATGAGCAGTTCTTC. It specifies CASSLGRQGVNEQFF.

The gene calls are TRBV27 and TRBJ2-3; D gene uncertain. Germline CDR1 MNHEY, CDR2 SMNVEV (reference sequence). The CDR3 is made up of 11 amino acids. Trimming stripped 5 bases from V and 8 bases from J, with 8 bases between. The CDR3 bases are TGTGCCAGCAGTGCTATGAGTACGCAGTATTTT. Translated: CASSAMSTQYF.

This clone has more than one count but fewer than ten. The chain is built from TRBV29-1 and TRBJ2-7, with D maybe TRBD2 (5 bases). Trimming shortened V by 7 bases and J by 3 bases, and 13 bases separated the two germline ends. The CDR3 is made up of 12 amino acids. Per germline, CDR1 SQVTM and CDR2 ANQGSEA. The CDR3: CSASQEHYEQYF. The DNA for the CDR3 is TGCAGCGCTAGCCAGGAACACTACGAGCAGTACTTC.

Comments on this clone: The sample carries other DNA sequences with the same CDR3. This chain links TRBV29-1 with TRBJ1-1; the match to TRBD1 covers 8 bases. In germline, CDR1 is SQVTM, CDR2 ANQGSEA. The CDR3 contains 13 residues. Losses at the gene ends were 7 bases for V and 1 base for J; bases not matched to a gene: 5. DNA for the CDR3: TGCAGCGGCACCGGGACAGGGAACACTGAAGCTTTCTTT. It translates to CSGTGTGNTEAFF.

The chain is built from TRBV5-1 and TRBJ1-2; perhaps TRBD1 as D (5 bases). CDR3 length equals 15 residues. Germline CDR1 reads SGHRS; CDR2 reads YFSETQ. V was trimmed by 2 bases and J by 2 bases, leaving 13 bases between them. CDR3 amino acids: CASSFGDRSNYGYTF. DNA for the CDR3: TGCGCCAGCAGCTTTGGCGACAGATCGAACTATGGCTACACCTTC.

The rearrangement links TRBV20-1 to TRBJ1-5, with D possibly TRBD1 on 5 matching bases. Germline V lookup: CDR1 DFQATT, CDR2 SNEGSKA (reference sequence). This CDR3 is built from 9 residues. Between the trimmed V and J ends, which lost 7 bases and 7 bases, there was a span of 5 bases. The CDR3 region is CSGDQPQHF. The CDR3 DNA sequence: TGCAGTGGGGACCAGCCCCAGCATTTT.

The chain combines TRBV29-1 with TRBJ1-5; 10 bases align to TRBD1. Germline lookup yields CDR1 SQVTM and CDR2 ANQGSEA. This CDR3 contains 14 residues. The J segment lost 8 bases and the V segment lost 6 bases, leaving 10 bases of the junction unmatched. The chain's CDR3 is CSVGGQGSLEPQHF. The CDR3 nucleotides read TGCAGCGTGGGGGGACAGGGGAGTTTAGAGCCCCAGCATTTT.

The J gene is TRBJ1-3, the V gene TRBV12-5; TRBD1 matches 7 bases. The CDR3 is made up of 14 amino acids. Per the germline V gene, CDR1 is LGHNT and CDR2 is FRNRAP. V lost 5 bases and J lost 2; bases outside the gene matches: 3. CDR3: CASGPGQPGNTIYF. The CDR3, as DNA: TGTGCTAGTGGTCCGGGACAGCCTGGAAACACCATATATTTT.

This sequence joins TRBV18 and TRBJ2-4, with 7 bases matching TRBD1. The CDR3 extends over 14 amino acids. Germline-derived CDR1 and CDR2 are KGHSH and LQKENI. V gave up 6 bases and J gave up 1 base; unmatched junction bases: 3. In nucleotides, the CDR3 is TGTGCCAGCTCCGAACAGGGGGCCAAAAACATTCAGTACTTC. It translates to CASSEQGAKNIQYF.

This clone was recorded a few times. The genes are TRBV14 and TRBJ2-7; D is ambiguous. Germline V gene lookup returns CDR1 SGHDN and CDR2 FVKESK. With 1 base removed from V and 4 bases from J, the gap between germline ends came to 8 bases. The CDR3 is made up of 13 amino acids. This CDR3 reads CASSQVQLYEQYF. DNA for the CDR3: TGTGCCAGCAGCCAAGTTCAGCTTTACGAGCAGTACTTC.